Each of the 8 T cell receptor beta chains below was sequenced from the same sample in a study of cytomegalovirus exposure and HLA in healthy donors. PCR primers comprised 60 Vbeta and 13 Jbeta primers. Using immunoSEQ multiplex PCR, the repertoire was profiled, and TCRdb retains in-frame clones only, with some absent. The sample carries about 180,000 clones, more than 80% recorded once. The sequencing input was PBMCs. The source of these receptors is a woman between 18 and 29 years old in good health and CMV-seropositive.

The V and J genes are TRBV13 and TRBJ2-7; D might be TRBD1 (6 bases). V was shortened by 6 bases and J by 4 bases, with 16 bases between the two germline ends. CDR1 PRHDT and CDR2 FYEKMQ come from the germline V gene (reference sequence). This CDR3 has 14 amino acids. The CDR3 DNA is TGTGCCAGCAGATACCGGACAGAACAATACGAGCAGTACTTC. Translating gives CASRYRTEQYEQYF.

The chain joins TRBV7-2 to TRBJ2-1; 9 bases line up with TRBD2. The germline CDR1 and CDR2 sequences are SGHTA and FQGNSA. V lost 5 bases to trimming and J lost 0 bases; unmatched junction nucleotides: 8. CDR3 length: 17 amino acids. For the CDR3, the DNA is TGTGCCAGCAGCCAGACTAGCGGAGGGGCCTCCTACAATGAGCAGTTCTTC. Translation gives CASSQTSGGASYNEQFF.

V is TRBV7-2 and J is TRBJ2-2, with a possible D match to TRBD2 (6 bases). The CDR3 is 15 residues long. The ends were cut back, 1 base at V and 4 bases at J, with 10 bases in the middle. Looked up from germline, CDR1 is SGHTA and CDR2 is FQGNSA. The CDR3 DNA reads TGTGCCAGCAGCTTAGAGTTCGGGGGCACCGGGGAGCTGTTTTTT. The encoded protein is CASSLEFGGTGELFF.

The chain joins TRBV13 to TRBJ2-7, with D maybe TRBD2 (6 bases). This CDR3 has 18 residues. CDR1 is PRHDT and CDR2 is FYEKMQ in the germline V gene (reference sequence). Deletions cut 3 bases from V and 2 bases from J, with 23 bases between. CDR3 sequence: CASSFLGAGNLKAYEQYF. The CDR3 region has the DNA TGTGCCAGCAGCTTCCTTGGGGCGGGGAACCTCAAAGCCTACGAGCAGTACTTC.

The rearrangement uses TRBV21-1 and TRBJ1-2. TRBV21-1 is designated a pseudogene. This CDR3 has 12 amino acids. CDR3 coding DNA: TGTGCCAGCAGCCACGGGGTATATGGCTACACCTTC. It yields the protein CASSHGVYGYTF.

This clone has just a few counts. Written as DNA, the CDR3 is TGTGCCAGCAGCCACGGACAGGGTAAATATCAGCCCCAGCATTTT. It specifies CASSHGQGKYQPQHF. V and J are TRBV5-6 and TRBJ1-5, with 8 nucleotides matching TRBD1. From germline, CDR1 is SGHDT and CDR2 YYEEEE. After removal of 4 bases from V and 5 bases from J, the junction contained 8 bases not matched to a gene. The CDR3 consists of 15 residues.

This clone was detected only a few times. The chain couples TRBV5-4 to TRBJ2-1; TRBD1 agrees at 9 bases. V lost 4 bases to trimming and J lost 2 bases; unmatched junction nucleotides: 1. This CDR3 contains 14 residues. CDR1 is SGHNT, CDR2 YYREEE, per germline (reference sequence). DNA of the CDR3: TGTGCCAGCAGCCGACAGGGGGCCTACAATGAGCAGTTCTTC. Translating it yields CASSRQGAYNEQFF.

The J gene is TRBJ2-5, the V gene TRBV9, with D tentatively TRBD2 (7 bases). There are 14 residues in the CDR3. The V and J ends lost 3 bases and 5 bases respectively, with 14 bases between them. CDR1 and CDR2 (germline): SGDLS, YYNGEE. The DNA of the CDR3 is TGTGCCAGCAGCGCCTCGGGGGGCGGGGAGACCCAGTACTTC. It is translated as CASSASGGGETQYF.